These T cell receptor beta chains were read from a single sample in a study of T cells in Graves' hyperthyroidism and ophthalmopathy. In TCRdb, the multiplex PCR reads were re-called with MiXCR into one record per CDR3 protein. This sample has about 400,000 distinct CDR3 sequences, with around 14% found just once. The sample consisted of blood. These receptors all stem from a woman aged 30 to 39 with Graves' hyperthyroidism. Each CDR3 is given without its conserved first and last residue.

cdr3_aa: ASSPPAGHTVFEQY
v_call: TRBV18
j_call: TRBJ2-7
cdr3_length: 14

cdr3_aa: ASSPPEYLGPQH
v_call: TRBV18
j_call: TRBJ1-5
cdr3_length: 12

cdr3_aa: ASKLTGDSYEQY
v_call: TRBV6-1
j_call: TRBJ2-7
cdr3_length: 12

cdr3_aa: ASSSGVLAASNTGELF
v_call: TRBV5-1
j_call: TRBJ2-2
cdr3_length: 16

cdr3_aa: ASSLGRSTQY
v_call: TRBV13
j_call: TRBJ2-3
cdr3_length: 10

cdr3_aa: ASRGGRTGTSTDTQY
v_call: TRBV28
j_call: TRBJ2-3
cdr3_length: 15

cdr3_aa: ASSYRGRNGEQF
v_call: TRBV6-1
j_call: TRBJ2-1
cdr3_length: 12

cdr3_aa: ASSSSGTDQETQY
v_call: TRBV13
j_call: TRBJ2-5
cdr3_length: 13

cdr3_aa: ASSRRDRGAHEQY
v_call: TRBV19
j_call: TRBJ2-7
cdr3_length: 13

cdr3_aa: ASSLVQVTDTQY
v_call: TRBV5-1
j_call: TRBJ2-3
cdr3_length: 12

cdr3_aa: SASYVTEAF
v_call: TRBV20-1
j_call: TRBJ1-1
cdr3_length: 9

cdr3_aa: ASSYIENTEAF
v_call: TRBV6-5
j_call: TRBJ1-1
cdr3_length: 11

cdr3_aa: ATSAGQASNQPQH
v_call: TRBV15
j_call: TRBJ1-5
cdr3_length: 13

cdr3_aa: ASSPTFNNVEQY
v_call: TRBV11-1
j_call: TRBJ2-7
cdr3_length: 12

cdr3_aa: ASSPTGKGGRYAEKLF
v_call: TRBV28
j_call: TRBJ1-4
cdr3_length: 16

cdr3_aa: ASSQRGTDQETQY
v_call: TRBV3-1
j_call: TRBJ2-5
cdr3_length: 13

cdr3_aa: ASSPGAGSQFGNEQF
v_call: TRBV18
j_call: TRBJ2-1
cdr3_length: 15

cdr3_aa: ASSPPDRRTYEQY
v_call: TRBV3-1
j_call: TRBJ2-7
cdr3_length: 13

cdr3_aa: ASSALDGLGIQY
v_call: TRBV7-9
j_call: TRBJ2-4
cdr3_length: 12

cdr3_aa: SARDRRGGETQY
v_call: TRBV20-1
j_call: TRBJ2-5
cdr3_length: 12

cdr3_aa: SARFGGAYEQY
v_call: TRBV20-1
j_call: TRBJ2-7
cdr3_length: 11

cdr3_aa: ASSGRKQGIYGYT
v_call: TRBV7-9
j_call: TRBJ1-2
cdr3_length: 13

cdr3_aa: ASSQRTGPDTQY
v_call: TRBV28
j_call: TRBJ2-3
cdr3_length: 12

cdr3_aa: ASSSPGQGGYSPLH
v_call: TRBV28
j_call: TRBJ1-6
cdr3_length: 14

cdr3_aa: SARDGGSNTEAF
v_call: TRBV20-1
j_call: TRBJ1-1
cdr3_length: 12